This T cell receptor beta chain was recovered during a study of blood T cell repertoires in COVID-19. Only in-frame clones appear in the TCRdb table, and some are missing; sequencing was by immunoSEQ multiplex PCR. The profile shows approximately 210,000 clones, about 80% of them singletons. There are 13 residues in the CDR3. The J segment lost 4 bases and the V segment lost 6 bases, leaving 4 bases of the junction unmatched. From germline, CDR1 is KGHDR and CDR2 SFDVKD. The TCR was taken from an elderly woman with COVID-19, enrolled during active disease. The chain couples TRBV24-1 to TRBJ1-2; 7 nucleotides align to TRBD1. The sequenced material came from peripheral blood. The CDR3 here is CATSIGDSYGYTF. In DNA form, the CDR3 reads TGTGCCACCAGTATAGGGGACAGCTATGGCTACACCTTC.